The clone carrying this TCR beta chain came up a few times. Its antigen is unknown. The junction does not match germline at one end; this may be a read error. This CDR3 has 15 amino acids. CDR1 and CDR2 from the germline V gene are SGHAT and FQNNGV. The record originates from a study of post-analysis software for immune sequencing data. Study-level points and caveats: Patients used several TRBV segments, including TRBV5-6, TRBV5-1 and TRBV20-1, more often than controls. F measure showed strong co-clustering of same-batch samples.

Unique molecular identifiers were carried by the TCR beta cDNA libraries. The source material, about 0.95 to 11 million T cells, gave rise to 510,000 or so cDNA molecules. MiXCR, run by TCRdb on the PCR reads, gives a single entry per CDR3 protein. The data contain about 200,000 distinct CDR3 sequences, 29% of them singletons. The source is a girl under 18 with multiple sclerosis. The V call is TRBV11-2, the J call TRBJ1-1; D is possibly TRBD1 (5 bases). The sample consisted of blood. The CDR3 loop reads CASSFDSSVKTEAFF. The CDR3 DNA reads TGTGCCAGCAGCTTCGACAGCAGCGTGAAGACTGAAGCTTTCTTT.